The 27 T cell receptor beta chains reported below all come from one sample, sequenced in a study of shared clonotypes between healthy human individuals. Clones were read by immunoSEQ multiplex PCR, and TCRdb kept only the in-frame ones, dropping some. The data hold hundreds of thousands of clones, with about two thirds observed a single time. Sequenced: memory CD4+ T cells sorted from blood. Subset indicated: CD45RA-negative fraction. Every receptor here comes from a woman in her 30s in good health.

The CDR3 loop reads CASSQVYSNEKLFF. CDR3 in DNA: TGTGCCAGCAGCCAAGTGTATTCTAATGAAAAACTGTTTTTT. The chain links TRBV7-2 to TRBJ1-4; D uncertain. V lost 5 bases, J lost 3 bases, and 10 bases lay in between. Germline V CDR1 and CDR2: SGHTA, FQGNSA. This CDR3 is 14 amino acids long. Drawing the rest from reference TRBV7-2 and TRBJ1-4, the complete variable domain is GAGVSQSPSNKVTEKGKDVELRCDPISGHTALYWYRQSLGQGLEFLIYFQGNSAPDKSGLPSDRFSAERTGGSVSTLTIQRTQQEDSAVYLCASSQVYSNEKLFFGSGTQLSVL.

Turning to this clone: Other DNA variants within this sample encode the same CDR3. This chain connects TRBV11-3 to TRBJ2-6; D remains ambiguous. Germline-derived CDR1 and CDR2 are SGHNT and YENEEA. Trimming pared 3 bases from V and 0 bases from J, leaving 0 bases between. The CDR3 is made up of 13 amino acids. The CDR3 nucleotides are TGTGCCAGCAGCTTCTCTGGGGCCAACGTCCTGACTTTC. Translated: CASSFSGANVLTF.

The chain joins TRBV11-2 to TRBJ2-5; 8 bases are shared with TRBD2. Trimming removed 2 bases from V and 0 bases from J; junction bases left unmatched: 5. CDR3 length: 16 residues. Germline assignment: CDR1 SGHAT and CDR2 FQNNGV. CDR3 DNA: TGTGCCAGCAGCTTATCTAGCGGGCTGAACCAAGAGACCCAGTACTTC. This translates into CASSLSSGLNQETQYF.

V usage is TRBV6-5 and J usage is TRBJ1-3; D gene unclear. The CDR3 covers 14 residues. Germline loops: CDR1 MNHEY, CDR2 SVGAGI. V lost 6 bases and J 4 bases, leaving 13 bases between the germline ends. The CDR3 is CASRPGRKGNTIYF. CDR3 sequence (DNA): TGTGCCAGCAGGCCTGGACGGAAAGGAAACACCATATATTTT.

There are a few counts of this clone. The same CDR3 arises from other DNA sequences in this sample as well. The chain combines TRBV5-1 with TRBJ2-3; 11 bases map to TRBD2. Germline CDR1 SGHRS, CDR2 YFSETQ. Germline trimming cut 0 bases from V and 2 bases from J; bases unmatched to any gene: 2. This CDR3 is built from 16 residues. In DNA form, the CDR3 reads TGCGCCAGCAGCTTGGGACTAGCGGGGCCCACAGATACGCAGTATTTT. Encoded protein: CASSLGLAGPTDTQYF. Supplemented by reference TRBV5-1 and TRBJ2-3, the full variable domain reads KAGVTQTPRYLIKTRGQQVTLSCSPISGHRSVSWYQQTPGQGLQFLFEYFSETQRNKGNFPGRFSGRQFSNSRSEMNVSTLELGDSALYLCASSLGLAGPTDTQYFGPGTRLTVL.

Comments on this clone: Being one base from a much bigger clone, this may be a read error. The chain employs TRBV6-5 and TRBJ1-2; D is possibly TRBD1 (5 bases). Trimming removed 5 bases at V and 3 bases at J, with 7 bases between. Germline CDR1 MNHEY, CDR2 SVGAGI. This CDR3 contains 12 residues. DNA of the CDR3: TGTGCCAGCAGTGGGGGTGACTATGGCTACACCTTC. This gives the protein CASSGGDYGYTF.

The chain uses TRBV18 and TRBJ2-4; D is uncertain. This CDR3 contains 16 residues. V was shortened by 2 bases and J by 0 bases, with 11 bases between the two germline ends. In germline, CDR1 is KGHSH, CDR2 LQKENI. Here the CDR3 DNA reads TGTGCCAGCTCACCATACGGAATCCTAGCCAAAAACATTCAGTACTTC. This sequence encodes CASSPYGILAKNIQYF.

The V call is TRBV4-2, the J call TRBJ2-1; 9 positions agree with TRBD1. Germline-derived CDR1 and CDR2 are LGHNA and YNFKEQ. The CDR3 contains 15 residues. V shed 6 bases, J shed 3 bases, and the junction held 6 bases outside the gene matches. CDR3 sequence reads: CASRLTGQGYNEQFF. The CDR3 DNA follows: TGTGCCAGCAGATTAACGGGACAGGGCTACAATGAGCAGTTCTTC.

The rearrangement links TRBV7-3 to TRBJ2-3; the match to TRBD2 covers 9 bases. Germline V gene data show CDR1 as SGHTA and CDR2 as FQGTGA. After removal of 5 bases from V and 0 bases from J, the junction contained 9 bases not matched to a gene. This CDR3 is 17 amino acids long. The DNA for the CDR3 is TGTGCCAGCAGCCGGGGGGCTAGCGGGACTAGCACAGATACGCAGTATTTT. Translation: CASSRGASGTSTDTQYF.

This sequence joins TRBV28 and TRBJ2-7, with 7 bases fitting TRBD1. V shed 5 bases, J shed 2 bases, and the junction held 3 bases outside the gene matches. Looked up from germline, CDR1 is MDHEN and CDR2 is SYDVKM. CDR3 length: 13 amino acids. CDR3 DNA sequence: TGTGCCAGCAGTCGACAGGGCGCCTACGAGCAGTACTTC. It yields the protein CASSRQGAYEQYF. The full variable domain, rest sourced from reference TRBV28 and TRBJ2-7, is DVKVTQSSRYLVKRTGEKVFLECVQDMDHENMFWYRQDPGLGLRLIYFSYDVKMKEKGDIPEGYSVSREKKERFSLILESASTNQTSMYLCASSRQGAYEQYFGPGTRLTVT.

This clone has at least ten counts. This same CDR3 is encoded by further DNA sequences in the sample. CDR3 bases: TGTGCCAGCAGTGAACGGAGGGAGACCCAGTACTTC. It yields the protein CASSERRETQYF. This chain connects TRBV2 to TRBJ2-5, with a tentative D call TRBD2 (5 bases). CDR1 is SNHLY and CDR2 is FYNNEI in the germline V gene. Trimming took off 2 bases at V and 5 bases at J, with 6 bases between the two ends. This CDR3 contains 12 residues.

This clone was seen a few times. The chain recombines TRBV14 with TRBJ2-7; 8 bases align to TRBD1. The CDR3 has 17 amino acids. Germline-derived CDR1 and CDR2 are SGHDN and FVKESK. V lost 1 base and J lost 2; bases outside the gene matches: 10. The CDR3 sequence is CASSQGPSGTGAYEQYF. In nucleotides, the CDR3 is TGTGCCAGCAGCCAAGGGCCCTCCGGGACAGGAGCCTACGAGCAGTACTTC. Full variable domain (remainder filled in from reference TRBV14 and TRBJ2-7): EAGVTQFPSHSVIEKGQTVTLRCDPISGHDNLYWYRRVMGKEIKFLLHFVKESKQDESGMPNNRFLAERTGGTYSTLKVQPAELEDSGVYFCASSQGPSGTGAYEQYFGPGTRLTVT.

This rearrangement joins TRBV7-2 to TRBJ2-2; D remains ambiguous. Germline loops: CDR1 SGHTA, CDR2 FQGNSA. The CDR3 runs to 15 residues. Trimming stripped 1 base from V and 5 bases from J, with 11 bases between. The CDR3 DNA follows: TGTGCCAGCAGCTTAGGTCCCGCACCGACCGGGGAGCTGTTTTTT. It encodes CASSLGPAPTGELFF.

The CDR3 loop is CASSLEVNQPQHF. The CDR3 nucleotides are TGTGCCAGCAGCTTAGAGGTCAATCAGCCCCAGCATTTT. The rearrangement links TRBV7-9 to TRBJ1-5; no clear D gene. Trimming shortened V by 1 base and J by 3 bases, and 4 bases separated the two germline ends. The CDR3 is 13 amino acids. Looked up from germline, CDR1 is SEHNR and CDR2 is FQNEAQ (reference sequence).

The chain employs TRBV7-2 and TRBJ1-1, with a tentative D call TRBD1 (5 bases). Trimming took 5 bases from V and 6 from J, leaving 22 bases between them. From germline, CDR1 is SGHTA and CDR2 FQGNSA. This CDR3 is 16 amino acids long. The CDR3 spells CASSLGAVGRTAEAFF. The DNA for the CDR3 is TGTGCCAGCAGCCTAGGGGCGGTAGGCCGGACCGCTGAAGCTTTCTTT. The full variable domain, rest sourced from reference TRBV7-2 and TRBJ1-1, is GAGVSQSPSNKVTEKGKDVELRCDPISGHTALYWYRQSLGQGLEFLIYFQGNSAPDKSGLPSDRFSAERTGGSVSTLTIQRTQQEDSAVYLCASSLGAVGRTAEAFFGQGTRLTVV.

The V gene is TRBV15, the J gene TRBJ2-2; 11 bases are shared with TRBD2. Germline V lookup: CDR1 LNHNV, CDR2 YYDKDF (reference sequence). The length of the CDR3 is 16 residues. V gave up 1 base and J gave up 7 bases; unmatched junction bases: 5. DNA for the CDR3: TGTGCCACCAGCAGAGGGGGGACTAGCGGAGGCGGGGAGCTGTTTTTT. It codes for CATSRGGTSGGGELFF.

V gene TRBV9 combines with J gene TRBJ1-3; D not certain. The CDR3 extends over 15 amino acids. Germline V gene data show CDR1 as SGDLS and CDR2 as YYNGEE. V lost 4 bases, J lost 0 bases, and 11 bases lay in between. CDR3 loop: CASSPRAFSGNTIYF. As DNA, the CDR3 is TGTGCCAGCAGCCCCCGGGCCTTCTCTGGAAACACCATATATTTT.

The CDR3 nucleotides are TGCGCCAGCAGCTTGTTGTCCGGGGGAGGTACTGAAGCTTTCTTT. Translation gives CASSLLSGGGTEAFF. The gene calls are TRBV5-1 and TRBJ1-1, with D perhaps matching TRBD1 (5 bases). Per germline, CDR1 SGHRS and CDR2 YFSETQ. V was clipped by 1 base and J by 5 bases, with 15 bases between them. The CDR3 has 15 residues.

This clone was recorded once. J is TRBJ1-1 and V is TRBV7-9; D is ambiguous. The CDR3 is 13 amino acids. Trimming pared 2 bases from V and 1 base from J, leaving 5 bases between. Germline lookup yields CDR1 SEHNR and CDR2 FQNEAQ (reference sequence). Here the CDR3 DNA reads TGTGCCAGCAGCTTACTCCAGAACACTGAAGCTTTCTTT. Protein product: CASSLLQNTEAFF.

The chain recombines TRBV11-2 with TRBJ2-7; D is possibly TRBD2 (5 bases). This CDR3 spans 13 amino acids. Looked up from germline, CDR1 is SGHAT and CDR2 is FQNNGV. V was clipped by 8 bases and J by 3 bases, with 14 bases between them. The CDR3 DNA reads TGTGCCAGCGCCCCTCTAGCCGTCTACGAGCAGTACTTC. The encoded protein is CASAPLAVYEQYF.

The chain links TRBV28 to TRBJ1-1; D gene ambiguous. Germline CDR1 MDHEN, CDR2 SYDVKM. V lost 3 bases and J 4 bases, leaving 15 bases between the germline ends. The CDR3 contains 15 residues. CDR3 bases: TGTGCCAGCAGTTTGATCAGTTGGAGGGCCACTGAAGCTTTCTTT. Protein: CASSLISWRATEAFF.

This chain uses TRBV6-5 with TRBJ2-7, with 9 positions matching TRBD2. CDR3 length equals 15 residues. V lost 4 bases and J lost 4; bases outside the gene matches: 8. Germline V gene sequence: CDR1 MNHEY, CDR2 SVGAGI. DNA for the CDR3: TGTGCCAGCAGTTTGACTAGCGGTACGTTATACGAGCAGTACTTC. Its protein product is CASSLTSGTLYEQYF.

This chain uses TRBV18 with TRBJ2-1; either TRBD1 or TRBD2 may fit D (5 bases each). The ends were cut back, 7 bases at V and 0 bases at J, with 13 bases in the middle. CDR3 size: 15 residues. The germline V gene encodes CDR1 KGHSH and CDR2 LQKENI. This CDR3 reads CASYVGPNSYNEQFF. The CDR3 DNA is TGTGCCAGCTACGTGGGACCGAACTCCTACAATGAGCAGTTCTTC.

The chain joins TRBV11-3 to TRBJ2-1, with unresolved D. The V end was cut by 5 bases, the J end by 0 bases, with 14 bases between. Germline assignment: CDR1 SGHNT and CDR2 YENEEA. The CDR3 has 16 amino acids. The chain's CDR3 is CASSPSAASSYNEQFF. CDR3 nucleotides: TGTGCCAGCAGCCCCTCTGCGGCTAGCTCCTACAATGAGCAGTTCTTC.

Of note for this clone: This sample includes further DNA sequences coding for the same CDR3. J is TRBJ2-3 and V is TRBV19; D remains unclear. Trimming pared 5 bases from V and 2 bases from J, leaving 8 bases between. The CDR3 is 13 residues long. Germline lookup yields CDR1 LNHDA and CDR2 SQIVND (reference sequence). The DNA for the CDR3 is TGTGCCAGTAGTGGGCCGAACACAGATACGCAGTATTTT. Protein sequence: CASSGPNTDTQYF.

This clone was found a few times. The J gene is TRBJ1-1, the V gene TRBV9; no firm D call. Germline CDR1 is SGDLS and CDR2 is YYNGEE. Trimming shortened V by 0 bases and J by 2 bases, and 8 bases separated the two germline ends. The CDR3 consists of 14 residues. This chain's CDR3 is CASSVAGINTEAFF. In DNA, the CDR3 is TGTGCCAGCAGCGTAGCCGGGATCAACACTGAAGCTTTCTTT.

The chain links TRBV5-4 to TRBJ2-1; tentatively, D is TRBD2 (6 bases). The V gene's germline CDR1 is SGHNT and CDR2 YYREEE (reference sequence). Between the trimmed V and J ends, which lost 2 bases and 8 bases, there was a span of 17 bases. The CDR3 loop spans 15 amino acids. The DNA for the CDR3 is TGTGCCAGCAGCTTTGGGTCCGACCCGGGGGATGAGCAGTTCTTC. Amino acids: CASSFGSDPGDEQFF. The full variable domain, its missing parts supplied by reference TRBV5-4 and TRBJ2-1, is ETGVTQSPTHLIKTRGQQVTLRCSSQSGHNTVSWYQQALGQGPQFIFQYYREEENGRGNFPPRFSGLQFPNYSSELNVNALELDDSALYLCASSFGSDPGDEQFFGPGTRLTVL.